The 32 T cell receptor beta chains reported below all come from one sample, sequenced in a study of T cell clonality in common variable immunodeficiency. Measured with immunoSEQ multiplex PCR; TCRdb has only the in-frame clones, and not every one. The sample presents 40,000 to 45,000 clones, none singletons. Sequenced sample: peripheral blood mononuclear cells. These receptors originate from a person aged 18 to 75 in good health.

This clone has ten or more counts. The missing CDR3 end, 3 residues past where the read stops, is filled in from the germline J gene. The V call is TRBV30, the J call TRBJ1-5; D gene uncertain. V was cut by 4 bases and J by 4 bases, with 8 bases left in between. The length of the CDR3 is 12 residues. The germline V gene encodes CDR1 GTSNPN and CDR2 SVGIG (reference sequence). CDR3 in amino acids: CAWTSGNQPQHF. The sequenced part of the CDR3 DNA is TGTGCCTGGACTTCCGGGAATCAGCCC.

In regard to this clone: The missing CDR3 end, 3 residues past where the read stops, is filled in from the germline J gene. V is TRBV10-2 and J is TRBJ2-7; 7 nucleotides agree with TRBD1. V lost 6 bases and J lost 1; bases outside the gene matches: 6. This CDR3 is 14 amino acids long. CDR1 and CDR2 (germline): WSHSY, SAAADI. This chain's CDR3 is CASRPGQVSYEQYF. The covered CDR3 bases are TGCGCCAGCAGACCCGGACAGGTTTCCTACGAG.

Many counts were recorded for this clone. The read comes to an end 3 residues before the CDR3 does, leaving the germline J gene to fill in the end. This chain links TRBV19 with TRBJ2-2; 8 nucleotides line up with TRBD1. This CDR3 spans 16 amino acids. CDR1 and CDR2 (germline): LNHDA, SQIVND (reference sequence). The J segment lost 4 bases and the V segment lost 2 bases, leaving 6 bases of the junction unmatched. CDR3 DNA (partial): TGTGCCAGTAGTATACAGGGGGCGCGGACCACCGGGGAG. This translates into CASSIQGARTTGE. The whole CDR3 region reads CASSIQGARTTGELFF.

Many counts were recorded for this clone. The read terminates 3 residues ahead of where the CDR3 ends, so the germline J gene completes it. This chain links TRBV18 with TRBJ1-6; D uncertain. This CDR3 contains 14 residues. From germline, CDR1 is KGHSH and CDR2 LQKENI. The ends were cut back, 2 bases at V and 5 bases at J, with 7 bases in the middle. CDR3 sequence reads: CASSPNIDNSPLHF. The sequenced CDR3 bases are TGTGCCAGCTCACCAAATATAGATAATTCACCC.

This clone was counted many times. The CDR3 end falls 3 residues outside the read, so it is completed with the germline J gene. This sequence joins TRBV5-6 and TRBJ2-1; D is perhaps TRBD1 or TRBD2 (5 bases each). The CDR3 covers 13 residues. V was shortened by 5 bases and J by 7 bases, with 13 bases between the two germline ends. CDR1 and CDR2 (germline): SGHDT, YYEEEE. The CDR3 spells CASREGPENEQFF. The CDR3 DNA, read in part, is TGTGCCAGCAGAGAGGGGCCCGAAAATGAG.

Ten or more counts support this clone. Sequencing ends 3 residues short of the CDR3 end; the germline J gene provides the rest. J is TRBJ2-5 and V is TRBV3-1 (or the pseudogene TRBV3-2), with TRBD1 identical over 8 bases. The germline V gene encodes CDR1 LGHDT and CDR2 YNNKEL (reference sequence). V was clipped by 3 bases and J by 6 bases; unmatched bases: 21. CDR3 length equals 19 residues. This chain's CDR3 is CASSQRDRGSVLGGKTQYF. CDR3 DNA, as far as it was read: TGTGCCAGCAGCCAGAGAGACAGGGGCTCCGTCCTAGGAGGAAAGACC.

This clone was seen at least ten times. The CDR3 end is not reached by the read, which stops 3 residues before it; the germline J gene fills it in. The rearrangement joins TRBV20-1 to TRBJ2-5; D perhaps matches TRBD2 (6 bases). Germline V gene sequence: CDR1 DFQATT, CDR2 SNEGSKA (reference sequence). The CDR3 contains 16 residues. Between the trimmed V and J ends, which lost 2 bases and 7 bases, there was a span of 23 bases. The CDR3 region is CSARPVAEVGRGTQYF. CDR3 DNA, as far as it was read: TGCAGTGCTAGACCGGTAGCGGAAGTGGGGCGAGGGACC.

This clone was seen ten or more times. The junction differs from germline at one of its ends, possibly a read error. The read gets to within 3 residues of the CDR3 end, and the germline J gene fills in the rest. The chain recombines TRBV4-2 with TRBJ2-3; D is uncertain. CDR1 LGHNA and CDR2 YNFKEQ come from the germline V gene. The CDR3 runs to 15 residues. This CDR3 reads CASSQDLRSTDTQYF. Partial CDR3 DNA: TGCGCCAGCAGCCAAGATCTTCGGAGCACAGATACG.

The sample holds many counts of this clone. The read falls 3 residues short of the CDR3 end, and the missing part is taken from the germline J gene. The chain combines TRBV4-1 with TRBJ1-4, with D perhaps TRBD1 (5 bases). Looked up from germline, CDR1 is MGHRA and CDR2 is YSYEKL. This CDR3 is 15 amino acids long. Trimming stripped 3 bases from V and 0 bases from J, with 8 bases between. The CDR3 sequence: CASSQRQTTNEKLFF. The covered CDR3 bases are TGCGCCAGCAGCCAGCGACAGACAACTAATGAAAAA.

In its sample, this clone was seen many times. The read ends 3 residues early relative to the CDR3; the germline J gene fills the gap. V usage is TRBV7-8 and J usage is TRBJ1-1; 7 bases line up with TRBD1. This CDR3 contains 13 residues. Germline CDR1 is SGHVS and CDR2 is FQNEAQ. Trimming at V came to 5 bases and at J to 3 bases, leaving 3 bases not matched to a gene. This chain's CDR3 is CASSIDRDTEAFF. Partial CDR3 DNA: TGTGCCAGCAGCATAGACAGGGACACTGAA.

This clone was detected ten times or more. The read finishes 3 residues shy of the CDR3 end, and the germline J gene is used to complete it. This sequence joins TRBV6-2 or TRBV6-3 and TRBJ2-5, with 11 bases fitting TRBD2. V gave up 0 bases and J gave up 5 bases; unmatched junction bases: 8. The germline V gene encodes CDR1 MNHEY and CDR2 SVGEGT. The CDR3 runs 17 residues. CDR3 loop: CASSYSPLAGEWETQYF. CDR3 DNA (partial): TGTGCCAGCAGTTACTCCCCACTAGCGGGAGAGTGGGAGACC.

A note on this clone: The read ends 3 residues early relative to the CDR3; the germline J gene fills the gap. The chain has TRBV19 and TRBJ2-2, with 9 bases matching TRBD1. The CDR3 consists of 15 residues. Germline assignment: CDR1 LNHDA and CDR2 SQIVND (reference sequence). CDR3 in amino acids: CASGEGQGINSPLFF. The sequenced CDR3 bases are TGTGCCAGTGGAGAGGGACAGGGAATTAATTCACCG. The variable domain in full, with the rest retrieved from reference TRBV19 and TRBJ2-2, is DGGITQSPKYLFRKEGQNVTLSCEQNLNHDAMYWYRQDPGQGLRLIYYSQIVNDFQKGDIAEGYSVSREKKESFPLTVTSAQKNPTAFYLCASGEGQGINSPLFFGEGSRLTVL.

In this sample, this clone turned up many times. The CDR3 goes on 3 residues after the read ends, and that part is filled in from the germline J gene. The V call is TRBV10-1, the J call TRBJ2-1, with 7 bases lining up with TRBD2. With V trimmed by 8 bases and J by 7 bases, 14 bases remained unmatched. CDR3 length equals 15 residues. From germline, CDR1 is WNHNN and CDR2 SYGVQD (reference sequence). CDR3 sequence: CASVRGGRGWNEQFF. The sequenced CDR3 bases are TGCGCCAGCGTCAGAGGCGGGAGAGGGTGGAATGAG.

This clone was counted at least ten times. The read ends 3 residues before the CDR3 terminus; that terminus is restored from the germline J gene. V and J are TRBV5-6 and TRBJ2-1; 10 positions match TRBD2. Germline V gene sequence: CDR1 SGHDT, CDR2 YYEEEE. The CDR3 is 15 amino acids. Losses at the gene ends were 8 bases for V and 8 bases for J; bases not matched to a gene: 13. The CDR3: CASSPSPSGSHEQFF. The CDR3 bases that were read are TGTGCCAGTAGCCCTTCTCCTAGCGGGAGCCATGAG.

This clone was detected many times. The observed sequence ends 3 residues before the CDR3 terminus, with the missing tail filled in from the germline J gene. The chain has TRBV6-2 or TRBV6-3 and TRBJ1-4; tentative D call: TRBD1 (6 bases). V lost 6 bases and J lost 4, with 15 bases in between. Per germline, CDR1 MNHEY and CDR2 SVGEGT. CDR3 length: 15 residues. Partial CDR3 DNA: TGTGCCAGCAGGGTTCCGGGACACCGTAATGAAAAA. This gives the protein CASRVPGHRNEK. From start to end, the CDR3 is CASRVPGHRNEKLFF.

This clone appeared a few times. The read terminates 3 residues before the CDR3 end, so the remaining end is supplied by the germline J gene. The gene calls are TRBV7-6 and TRBJ2-5; 9 nucleotides align to TRBD2. The trim removed 3 bases at V and 5 bases at J, leaving 4 bases unmatched. Germline V gene lookup returns CDR1 SGHVS and CDR2 FNYEAQ. CDR3 size: 14 residues. This CDR3 reads CASSLVREGETQYF. The DNA read from the CDR3 is TGTGCCAGCAGCTTGGTGCGGGAGGGTGAGACC. Full variable domain (remainder filled in from reference TRBV7-6 and TRBJ2-5): GAGVSQSPRYKVTKRGQDVALRCDPISGHVSLYWYRQALGQGPEFLTYFNYEAQQDKSGLPNDRFSAERPEGSISTLTIQRTEQRDSAMYRCASSLVREGETQYFGPGTRLLVL.

This clone was observed many times. The read terminates 3 residues ahead of where the CDR3 ends, so the germline J gene completes it. The chain links TRBV29-1 to TRBJ1-2; D not resolved. V gave up 4 bases and J gave up 7 bases, with 7 bases separating them. The CDR3 runs to 10 residues. Germline V gives CDR1 SQVTM, CDR2 ANQGSEA. This CDR3 is CSVGGSGYTF. The sequenced CDR3 bases are TGCAGCGTTGGAGGCTCTGGC. Using reference TRBV29-1 and TRBJ1-2 for the parts outside the CDR3, the full variable domain is SAVISQKPSRDICQRGTSLTIQCQVDSQVTMMFWYRQQPGQSLTLIATANQGSEATYESGFVIDKFPISRPNLTFSTLTVSNMSPEDSSIYLCSVGGSGYTFGSGTRLTVV.

This clone was observed many times. The read comes to an end 3 residues before the CDR3 does, leaving the germline J gene to fill in the end. This rearrangement joins TRBV4-2 to TRBJ2-3; 9 positions match TRBD2. Germline values: CDR1 LGHNA, CDR2 YNFKEQ. This CDR3 spans 13 amino acids. The trim removed 5 bases at V and 5 bases at J, leaving 2 bases unmatched. This chain's CDR3 is CASSNSGRDTQYF. Partial CDR3 DNA: TGTGCCAGCAGCAATAGCGGGAGAGATACG.

In its sample, this clone was seen a few times. The read is 3 residues too short to cover the CDR3 end, so that end is filled in from the germline J gene. This sequence joins TRBV5-3 and TRBJ2-2; D is perhaps TRBD2 (5 bases). TRBV5-3 is noted as an ORF with a role that remains uncertain. Trimming cost V 4 bases and J 6 bases, with 22 bases left between them. This CDR3 has 17 residues. CDR3: CARSPLMDRGRAGELFF. CDR3 DNA (partial): TGTGCCAGAAGCCCATTGATGGATCGGGGAAGAGCCGGGGAG.

In its sample, this clone was seen many times. The CDR3 extends 3 residues past the end of the read, so its final part is completed from the germline J gene. The rearrangement links TRBV19 to TRBJ1-2, with 7 bases matching TRBD1. This CDR3 region has 14 residues. J was trimmed by 5 bases and V by 7 bases; bases with no gene match: 10. The germline V gene encodes CDR1 LNHDA and CDR2 SQIVND (reference sequence). Incomplete CDR3 DNA: TGTGCCAGTACCCGAACCCAGGGACAGTATGGC. Amino acids: CASTRTQGQYG. The entire CDR3 is CASTRTQGQYGYTF.

This clone was counted only a few times. The read terminates 3 residues before the CDR3 end, so the remaining end is supplied by the germline J gene. The genes are TRBV18 and TRBJ1-2, with a weak D call TRBD1 (6 bases). CDR1 KGHSH and CDR2 LQKENI come from the germline V gene. The CDR3 has 14 amino acids. Partial CDR3 DNA: TGTGCCAGCTCACTCGGGACACCGACAGATACC. Translated: CASSLGTPTDT. The CDR3, in full, reads CASSLGTPTDTYTF.

This clone was counted at least ten times. The read ends 3 residues early relative to the CDR3; the germline J gene fills the gap. The rearrangement links TRBV20-1 to TRBJ1-2; D perhaps matches TRBD1 (5 bases). This CDR3 has 15 amino acids. Germline assignment: CDR1 DFQATT and CDR2 SNEGSKA (reference sequence). CDR3 bases read: TGCAGTGCTACAAACACAGATAGAGGGGCTGAAGGC. Its translation: CSATNTDRGAEG. The full-length CDR3 reads as CSATNTDRGAEGYTF.

About this clone: The read finishes 3 residues shy of the CDR3 end, and the germline J gene is used to complete it. The V and J genes are TRBV7-6 and TRBJ1-1, with D perhaps matching TRBD1 (6 bases). Trimming took 6 bases from V and 1 from J, leaving 12 bases between them. The CDR3 extends over 14 amino acids. Germline assignment: CDR1 SGHVS and CDR2 FNYEAQ. Incomplete CDR3 DNA: TGTGCCAGCAGTTTGACAGGCGCGAACACTGAA. Amino acid sequence: CASSLTGANTE. From start to end, the CDR3 is CASSLTGANTEAFF.

This clone was seen many times. The part of the CDR3 DNA that was read is TGCGCCAGCAATGACAGAGCCACAGATACG. It codes for CASNDRATDT. The entire CDR3 protein reads CASNDRATDTQYF. The rearrangement joins TRBV5-1 to TRBJ2-3; weak D call: TRBD1 (5 bases). Read sequence stops 3 residues before the CDR3 end, and the germline J gene provides the missing end. V lost 6 bases to trimming and J lost 2 bases, with 10 bases between them. There are 13 residues in the CDR3. Per the germline V gene, CDR1 is SGHRS and CDR2 is YFSETQ.

This clone was observed at least ten times. With the read ending 3 residues before the CDR3 end, the germline J gene is used to fill in that end. The V call is TRBV5-1, the J call TRBJ2-1; 9 bases agree with TRBD2. Germline V gives CDR1 SGHRS, CDR2 YFSETQ. This CDR3 has 15 residues. V lost 5 bases, J lost 7 bases, and 10 bases stayed unmatched. The covered CDR3 bases are TGCGCCAGCAGTCTAGGAATAGCGGGAGTGAATGAG. This codes for CASSLGIAGVNE. The complete CDR3 protein is CASSLGIAGVNEQFF.

This clone was picked up many times. Coverage ceases 3 residues before the CDR3 finishes, and the germline J gene fills in the end. The chain is built from TRBV4-1 and TRBJ1-1; 7 bases align to TRBD1. V lost 6 bases to trimming and J lost 5 bases; unmatched junction nucleotides: 9. CDR1 is MGHRA, CDR2 YSYEKL, per germline. CDR3 size: 14 residues. The sequenced CDR3 bases are TGCGCCAGCAGAACACAGGGGACTAGGACTGAA. Its protein product is CASRTQGTRTE. In full, the CDR3 reads CASRTQGTRTEAFF.

This clone was observed many times. The read gets to within 3 residues of the CDR3 end, and the germline J gene fills in the rest. The sample contains more than one DNA sequence encoding this CDR3. The chain recombines TRBV18 with TRBJ1-4; D gene ambiguous. This CDR3 region has 14 residues. The germline V gene has CDR1 KGHSH and CDR2 LQKENI. Trimming pared 6 bases from V and 3 bases from J, leaving 11 bases between. This chain's CDR3 is CASSPRVSNEKLFF. The part of the CDR3 DNA that was read is TGTGCCAGCTCCCCAAGGGTTTCTAATGAAAAA. Full variable domain (missing parts from reference TRBV18 and TRBJ1-4): NAGVMQNPRHLVRRRGQEARLRCSPMKGHSHVYWYRQLPEEGLKFMVYLQKENIIDESGMPKERFSAEFPKEGPSILRIQQVVRGDSAAYFCASSPRVSNEKLFFGSGTQLSVL.

This clone was seen repeatedly, ten times or more. The sequenced fragment ends 3 residues before the CDR3 boundary, so the rest is inferred from the germline J gene. This chain connects TRBV20-1 to TRBJ2-2; D is undetermined. Trimming left V 1 base short and J 6 bases short, with 9 bases between. The germline CDR1 and CDR2 sequences are DFQATT and SNEGSKA (reference sequence). This CDR3 comprises 13 residues. CDR3: CSARVAGPGELFF. The sequenced CDR3 bases are TGCAGTGCTAGAGTGGCAGGCCCCGGGGAG.

This clone was seen many times. The read finishes 3 residues shy of the CDR3 end, and the germline J gene is used to complete it. The chain couples TRBV19 to TRBJ1-1; D is undetermined. V dropped 7 bases and J dropped 1 base, with 10 bases sitting between them. CDR1 LNHDA and CDR2 SQIVND come from the germline V gene (reference sequence). The CDR3 consists of 13 residues. Incomplete CDR3 DNA: TGTGCCAGTAACTCGCGTGCGAACACTGAA. This encodes CASNSRANTE. The CDR3 in full is CASNSRANTEAFF.

The sample holds many counts of this clone. The read halts 3 residues ahead of the CDR3 end, with the missing end drawn from the germline J gene. The rearrangement links TRBV20-1 to TRBJ2-1; 12 bases fit TRBD2. CDR1 is DFQATT, CDR2 SNEGSKA, per germline (reference sequence). The CDR3 runs 16 residues. Germline trimming cut 6 bases from V and 3 bases from J; bases unmatched to any gene: 9. The part of the CDR3 DNA that was read is TGCAGTGCCAATCCTACGACTAGCGGGAGCTACAATGAG. It is translated as CSANPTTSGSYNE. The complete CDR3 protein is CSANPTTSGSYNEQFF.

This clone was counted ten times or more. With the read ending 3 residues before the CDR3 end, the germline J gene is used to fill in that end. This rearrangement joins TRBV29-1 to TRBJ1-5; TRBD1 is a possible D gene (6 bases). The V gene's germline CDR1 is SQVTM and CDR2 ANQGSEA. V lost 4 bases, J lost 4 bases, and 11 bases lay in between. The CDR3 has 13 amino acids. The covered CDR3 bases are TGCAGCGTTGCTCCAGGGGTAAATCAGCCC. Its protein product is CSVAPGVNQP. The CDR3, in full, reads CSVAPGVNQPQHF.

This clone was picked up a small number of times. Read coverage stops 3 residues before the CDR3 terminus; the germline J gene supplies the remainder. V gene TRBV19 combines with J gene TRBJ1-1; D gene ambiguous. V lost 1 base to trimming and J lost 3 bases, with 3 bases between them. Germline V gives CDR1 LNHDA, CDR2 SQIVND (reference sequence). The CDR3 sequence is 12 residues long. The part of the CDR3 DNA that was read is TGTGCCAGTAGTATAGCGGACACTGAA. It specifies CASSIADTE. The full CDR3 protein reads CASSIADTEAFF.